Listed here are 14 T cell receptor beta chains from one sample, sequenced in a study of T cells after yellow fever vaccination. TCRdb fed the 5' RACE reads into MiXCR, producing one record per CDR3 protein. The sample holds a few hundred thousand distinct CDR3 sequences, approximately 3.8% seen once. This material consisted of PBMCs, taken on the day of the yellow fever booster vaccination. Receptors were obtained from a man aged 18-30 years who received the YFV17D yellow fever vaccine.

Many counts were recorded for this clonotype. This chain connects TRBV5-1 to TRBJ2-7; no clear D gene. The V gene's germline CDR1 is SGHRS and CDR2 YFSETQ. Trimming took off 0 bases at V and 4 bases at J, with 5 bases between the two ends. CDR3 size: 12 residues. The DNA for the CDR3 is TGCGCCAGCAGCTTGGGGTTTTACGAGCAGTACTTC. Its translation is CASSLGFYEQYF.

The J gene is TRBJ2-7, the V gene TRBV7-2; 8 bases match TRBD1. Per the germline V gene, CDR1 is SGHTA and CDR2 is FQGNSA. J gave up 2 bases and V 6 bases, and 9 bases lay outside the gene matches. This CDR3 is 15 amino acids long. CDR3 nucleotide sequence: TGTGCCAGCAGTCTAGCAGGACAGGGAACCTACGAGCAGTACTTC. Translation gives CASSLAGQGTYEQYF.

In this sample, this clonotype turned up many times. This chain links TRBV27 with TRBJ2-1; D gene uncertain. V shed 4 bases and J shed 0 bases, with 10 bases lying between them. The CDR3 totals 15 residues. Germline CDR1 MNHEY, CDR2 SMNVEV (reference sequence). CDR3 amino acids: CASSYDRVSYNEQFF. CDR3 coding DNA: TGTGCCAGCAGTTACGATCGTGTCTCCTACAATGAGCAGTTCTTC.

This clonotype was seen repeatedly, ten times or more. V usage is TRBV12-3 or TRBV12-4 and J usage is TRBJ2-5; TRBD1 agrees at 8 bases. This CDR3 spans 14 amino acids. J lost 5 bases, V lost 5 bases, and 7 bases had no gene match. This chain's CDR3 is CASSPAGGSETQYF. The DNA of the CDR3 is TGTGCCAGCAGTCCCGCAGGGGGCTCGGAGACCCAGTACTTC.

This clonotype was detected ten times or more. V is TRBV7-2 and J is TRBJ1-5; D might be TRBD1 (6 bases). The ends were cut back, 5 bases at V and 5 bases at J, with 28 bases in the middle. The germline CDR1 and CDR2 sequences are SGHTA and FQGNSA. The CDR3 is 19 residues long. CDR3 in amino acids: CASSPTPGTIPPGDQPQHF. The CDR3 nucleotides read TGTGCCAGCAGCCCCACCCCCGGGACAATCCCCCCTGGGGATCAGCCCCAGCATTTT.

The sample holds many counts of this clonotype. V gene TRBV13 combines with J gene TRBJ2-4; 9 bases align to TRBD2. This CDR3 spans 14 amino acids. Losses at the gene ends were 3 bases for V and 7 bases for J; bases not matched to a gene: 4. Germline loops: CDR1 PRHDT, CDR2 FYEKMQ (reference sequence). The CDR3 sequence: CASSFYGLANIQYF. The DNA for the CDR3 is TGTGCCAGCAGCTTTTATGGACTAGCGAACATTCAGTACTTC.

This clonotype has a handful of counts. V is TRBV20-1 and J is TRBJ2-3; D not certain. Germline lookup yields CDR1 DFQATT and CDR2 SNEGSKA (reference sequence). This CDR3 spans 11 amino acids. V lost 3 bases to trimming and J lost 6 bases, with 7 bases between them. The CDR3 bases are TGCAGTGCTAGCGAGAGGGATACGCAGTATTTT. Translated: CSASERDTQYF.

This chain joins TRBV4-1 and TRBJ1-1, with D possibly being TRBD1 (5 bases). Trimming removed 5 bases from V and 4 bases from J, with 11 bases in between. The CDR3 contains 13 residues. Looked up from germline, CDR1 is MGHRA and CDR2 is YSYEKL. In nucleotides, the CDR3 is TGCGCCAGCAGCAGCAGGGTTGGCACTGAAGCTTTCTTT. It is translated as CASSSRVGTEAFF.

The CDR3 coding sequence is TGCAGTGCCCCCGATCGCATATACTATGGCTACACCTTC. It encodes CSAPDRIYYGYTF. V usage is TRBV20-1 and J usage is TRBJ1-2, with D hard to call. The CDR3 consists of 13 residues. V lost 6 bases to trimming and J lost 3 bases, with 14 bases between them. Germline assignment: CDR1 DFQATT and CDR2 SNEGSKA (reference sequence).

The V call is TRBV9, the J call TRBJ2-3, with D possibly being TRBD2 (6 bases). V was trimmed by 6 bases and J by 4 bases, leaving 12 bases between them. The CDR3 spans 13 residues. Germline assignment: CDR1 SGDLS and CDR2 YYNGEE. CDR3 protein: CASNRGGADTQYF. The CDR3 nucleotides are TGTGCCAGCAATAGAGGAGGGGCAGATACGCAGTATTTT.

This clonotype was counted between two and nine times. The genes are TRBV18 and TRBJ2-7; 7 bases are a match to TRBD2. V dropped 6 bases and J dropped 5; count of bases not matched to a gene: 4. The CDR3 extends over 12 amino acids. Germline V gene data show CDR1 as KGHSH and CDR2 as LQKENI. In nucleotides, the CDR3 is TGTGCCAGCTCCCGGGAGGAGGACGAGCAGTACTTC. Translation gives CASSREEDEQYF.

This clonotype was seen only a few times. DNA of the CDR3: TGTGCCAGCAGCTTAAAGTCCGACGGGGAGGGCTATGGCTACACCTTC. Its protein is CASSLKSDGEGYGYTF. V gene TRBV7-2 combines with J gene TRBJ1-2; D gene uncertain. Trimming stripped 2 bases from V and 4 bases from J, with 17 bases between. This CDR3 has 16 residues. CDR1 is SGHTA, CDR2 FQGNSA, per germline.

There are many counts of this clonotype. This sequence joins TRBV7-8 and TRBJ2-5; TRBD2 aligns across 7 bases. Germline CDR1 reads SGHVS; CDR2 reads FQNEAQ. The CDR3 is made up of 15 amino acids. With V trimmed by 5 bases and J by 2 bases, 8 bases remained unmatched. The CDR3, as DNA: TGTGCCAGCAGCCTAGGGACTATTATGCAAGAGACCCAGTACTTC. As protein: CASSLGTIMQETQYF.

The chain is built from TRBV20-1 and TRBJ1-5; D is unclear. V was trimmed by 4 bases and J by 11 bases, leaving 15 bases between them. Germline lookup yields CDR1 DFQATT and CDR2 SNEGSKA (reference sequence). The CDR3 contains 12 residues. The chain's CDR3 is CSATVDRGAQHF. As DNA, the CDR3 is TGCAGTGCTACCGTCGACCGGGGTGCCCAGCATTTT.